The sequence of this TCR beta chain was determined in a study of CD8 T cells in ankylosing spondylitis. Study results and limitations: Ankylosing spondylitis blood appeared to be characterized by a TCR beta motif of eight or nine highly homologous variants.

TCRdb re-called the 5' RACE reads through MiXCR, storing one row per CDR3 protein. The sample lists around 770,000 distinct CDR3 sequences, roughly 19% occurring once. CDR1 is DFQATT and CDR2 is SNEGSKA in the germline V gene (reference sequence). Trimming shortened V by 0 bases and J by 4 bases, and 18 bases separated the two germline ends. CDR3 length equals 16 residues. Details on this clonotype: The antigen remains undetermined.

This TCR was sampled from a male donor with ankylosing spondylitis. The rearrangement links TRBV20-1 to TRBJ1-1; D is possibly TRBD1 (5 bases). The sequenced material came from blood, either unsorted or a sorted T cell fraction (not recorded which). The CDR3 coding sequence is TGCAGTGCTAGAGATGGAGGACCCTCCCAGGGCACTGAAGCTTTCTTT. This encodes CSARDGGPSQGTEAFF.